The 20 T cell receptor beta chains below all came from one sample that was sequenced in a study of blood T cell repertoires in COVID-19. Sequenced by immunoSEQ multiplex PCR; TCRdb stores in-frame clones only, minus some. Here the sample spans about 270,000 clones, under 90% being singletons. Specimen: peripheral blood. The receptors were sampled from a woman aged 55 to 70 with active or convalescent COVID-19.

The V call is TRBV27, the J call TRBJ1-5; 7 positions agree with TRBD1. V lost 2 bases to trimming and J lost 3 bases; unmatched junction nucleotides: 4. The germline V gene has CDR1 MNHEY and CDR2 SMNVEV (reference sequence). The CDR3 contains 15 residues. CDR3 in DNA: TGTGCCAGCAGTTTACTACAGGGGCTCAATCAGCCCCAGCATTTT. It encodes CASSLLQGLNQPQHF.

The chain recombines TRBV5-4 with TRBJ2-7; 12 nucleotides align to TRBD1. This CDR3 is built from 17 residues. The J segment lost 6 bases and the V segment lost 0 bases, leaving 10 bases of the junction unmatched. The germline V gene encodes CDR1 SGHNT and CDR2 YYREEE (reference sequence). The CDR3 DNA follows: TGTGCCAGCAGCTTGGCTTCTTATGGGACAGGGGGCGCCGAGCAGTACTTC. Translating it yields CASSLASYGTGGAEQYF.

J is TRBJ2-3 and V is TRBV2, with TRBD2 identical over 8 bases. Unmatched junction bases numbered 1, after V lost 4 bases and J lost 1 base. The germline gives CDR1 SNHLY, CDR2 FYNNEI. The CDR3 loop spans 14 amino acids. The CDR3 DNA reads as TGTGCCAGCAGTGCCGGGGGGGGCACAGATACGCAGTATTTT. As protein: CASSAGGGTDTQYF.

The rearrangement links TRBV19 to TRBJ1-5, with D maybe TRBD1 (5 bases). This CDR3 region has 15 residues. V lost 3 bases to trimming and J lost 3 bases, with 12 bases between them. The germline gives CDR1 LNHDA, CDR2 SQIVND (reference sequence). In DNA form, the CDR3 reads TGTGCCAGTAGTATCAGGGCACGGAACAATCAGCCCCAGCATTTT. Translating it yields CASSIRARNNQPQHF.

A few counts support this clone. This chain links TRBV5-4 with TRBJ2-3; TRBD1 agrees at 8 bases. With V trimmed by 0 bases and J by 2 bases, 5 bases remained unmatched. The CDR3 has 16 amino acids. Germline V CDR1 and CDR2: SGHNT, YYREEE (reference sequence). The CDR3 region has the DNA TGTGCCAGCAGCTTGGCAGGGGGCCCCCCCACAGATACGCAGTATTTT. Its translation: CASSLAGGPPTDTQYF.

V is TRBV11-3 and J is TRBJ1-3; a possible D gene is TRBD1 (5 bases). The CDR3 is 16 amino acids. Germline values: CDR1 SGHNT, CDR2 YENEEA. V lost 9 bases to trimming and J lost 0 bases, with 18 bases between them. CDR3 DNA: TGTGCCAGGGCTACCAACAGGACCCACTCTGGAAACACCATATATTTT. This encodes CARATNRTHSGNTIYF.

The table lists this clone with a count of one. The genes are TRBV19 and TRBJ2-1; D uncertain. V was trimmed by 3 bases and J by 0 bases, leaving 9 bases between them. Germline V gene sequence: CDR1 LNHDA, CDR2 SQIVND (reference sequence). The CDR3 spans 15 residues. CDR3 amino acids: CASSIGSVSYNEQFF. The CDR3 nucleotides are TGTGCCAGTAGTATCGGTTCGGTCTCCTACAATGAGCAGTTCTTC.

The chain has TRBV7-6 and TRBJ2-1, with 8 bases matching TRBD1. Germline V lookup: CDR1 SGHVS, CDR2 FNYEAQ. The junction had 6 bases not matched to a gene; V was cut back by 4 bases and J by 1 base. CDR3 length equals 16 residues. CDR3 nucleotide sequence: TGTGCCAGCAGCTCTTACAGGGGGTATTCCTACAATGAGCAGTTCTTC. It yields the protein CASSSYRGYSYNEQFF.

The chain employs TRBV6-1 and TRBJ2-7; D is ambiguous. Trimming removed 3 bases from V and 2 bases from J, with 8 bases in between. CDR3 size: 13 residues. Per the germline V gene, CDR1 is MNHNS and CDR2 is SASEGT. The CDR3 sequence: CASSEIQPYEQYF. In DNA form, the CDR3 reads TGTGCCAGCAGTGAGATACAGCCCTACGAGCAGTACTTC.

The CDR3 reads CASSWQEANTEAFF. The CDR3 DNA sequence: TGTGCCAGCAGTTGGCAGGAGGCGAACACTGAAGCTTTCTTT. The chain joins TRBV7-2 to TRBJ1-1; no definite D call. Trimming left V 6 bases short and J 1 base short, with 12 bases between. The CDR3 loop spans 14 amino acids. CDR1 and CDR2 (germline): SGHTA, FQGNSA.

The chain is built from TRBV7-3 and TRBJ1-4; 8 bases match TRBD1. The CDR3 is made up of 13 amino acids. Losses at the gene ends were 5 bases for V and 8 bases for J; bases not matched to a gene: 4. Germline loops: CDR1 SGHTA, CDR2 FQGTGA. This CDR3 is CASSIGQGEKLFF. The CDR3 nucleotides read TGTGCCAGCAGCATCGGACAGGGCGAAAAACTGTTTTTT. Full variable domain (remainder filled in from reference TRBV7-3 and TRBJ1-4): GAGVSQTPSNKVTEKGKYVELRCDPISGHTALYWYRQSLGQGPEFLIYFQGTGAADDSGLPNDRFFAVRPEGSVSTLKIQRTERGDSAVYLCASSIGQGEKLFFGSGTQLSVL.

V and J are TRBV9 and TRBJ2-1; D perhaps matches TRBD1 (5 bases). The CDR3 length is 14 residues. V shed 0 bases and J shed 7 bases, with 11 bases lying between them. Germline values: CDR1 SGDLS, CDR2 YYNGEE. CDR3 in amino acids: CASSVAQAWNEQFF. In DNA, the CDR3 is TGTGCCAGCAGCGTAGCACAGGCTTGGAATGAGCAGTTCTTC.

This clone was detected a few times. The chain has TRBV6-4 and TRBJ1-2; TRBD1 might be the D (5 bases). CDR3 length equals 18 residues. Germline V CDR1 and CDR2: MRHNA, SNTAGT. Trimming left V 6 bases short and J 1 base short, with 24 bases between. The CDR3 coding sequence is TGTGCCAGCAGGGGTAGGAAAGTGGACACCCCCGTTAACTATGGCTACACCTTC. This gives the protein CASRGRKVDTPVNYGYTF.

The sample holds one count of this clone. The rearrangement links TRBV12-3 or TRBV12-4 to TRBJ2-2; D may be TRBD1 (5 bases). Deletions cut 2 bases from V and 6 bases from J, with 7 bases between. This CDR3 is built from 13 residues. The chain's CDR3 is CASSLIQAGELFF. Here the CDR3 DNA reads TGTGCCAGCAGTTTAATACAGGCCGGGGAGCTGTTTTTT.

The chain carries TRBV3-1 (or the pseudogene TRBV3-2) and TRBJ1-1; D gene ambiguous. The CDR3 runs 15 residues. CDR1 and CDR2 from the germline V gene are LGHDT and YNNKEL (reference sequence). V shed 3 bases and J shed 5 bases, with 16 bases lying between them. The CDR3 DNA follows: TGTGCCAGCAGCCATGGAGGCTCCCTCGGGACTGAAGCTTTCTTT. This encodes CASSHGGSLGTEAFF.

This sequence joins TRBV27 and TRBJ2-5; 7 bases match TRBD2. Germline V gives CDR1 MNHEY, CDR2 SMNVEV (reference sequence). Losses at the gene ends were 10 bases for V and 5 bases for J; bases not matched to a gene: 10. The CDR3 extends over 13 amino acids. CDR3 sequence (DNA): TGTGCCACGGGAGGACCGGGGGTGGAGACCCAGTACTTC. Amino acids: CATGGPGVETQYF.

J is TRBJ1-4 and V is TRBV30, with TRBD1 matching 9 bases. The V and J ends lost 3 bases and 8 bases, in that order; junction bases with no gene match: 10. This CDR3 contains 15 residues. Germline CDR1 GTSNPN, CDR2 SVGIG (reference sequence). This CDR3 is CAWSGTGMLREKLFF. The CDR3 coding sequence is TGTGCCTGGAGCGGGACAGGGATGCTCCGGGAAAAACTGTTTTTT. Full variable domain (remainder filled in from reference TRBV30 and TRBJ1-4): SQTIHQWPATLVQPVGSPLSLECTVEGTSNPNLYWYRQAAGRGLQLLFYSVGIGQISSEVPQNLSASRPQDRQFILSSKKLLLSDSGFYLCAWSGTGMLREKLFFGSGTQLSVL.

V gene TRBV4-2 combines with J gene TRBJ2-7, with 15 bases lining up with TRBD2. The CDR3 consists of 20 residues. Germline V gene data show CDR1 as LGHNA and CDR2 as YNFKEQ. Losses at the gene ends were 5 bases for V and 3 bases for J; bases not matched to a gene: 17. For the CDR3, the DNA is TGTGCCAGCAGCAAACGGACTAGCGGGGGGGCGACCGCTATTCGCTACGAGCAGTACTTC. It yields the protein CASSKRTSGGATAIRYEQYF.

The chain is built from TRBV14 and TRBJ1-2; 9 bases are shared with TRBD1. Germline CDR1 reads SGHDN; CDR2 reads FVKESK. There are 14 residues in the CDR3. V gave up 4 bases and J gave up 9 bases; unmatched junction bases: 9. The DNA of the CDR3 is TGTGCCAGCAGCCCTCTGGACAGGGGTTTCAGCTACACCTTC. Translated, it gives CASSPLDRGFSYTF.

The chain links TRBV27 to TRBJ1-1, with D unresolved. The CDR3 extends over 14 amino acids. In germline, CDR1 is MNHEY, CDR2 SMNVEV (reference sequence). V dropped 5 bases and J dropped 5 bases, with 15 bases sitting between them. The CDR3 protein is CASSRRPGETEAFF. CDR3 nucleotides: TGTGCCAGCAGTCGGCGGCCGGGTGAAACTGAAGCTTTCTTT.